This record looks at one T cell receptor (beta chain) sequence and its context. Its target is not known. The sample belongs to a study of T cell responses to AZD1222 COVID-19 vaccine. Whole-study context: Pooling was applied to second doses at about 4 or about 12 weeks.

Only in-frame clones appear in the TCRdb table, and some are missing; sequencing was by immunoSEQ multiplex PCR. The data hold some 180,000 clones, with over 85% observed a single time. Germline values: CDR1 LGHNT, CDR2 FRNRAP. The CDR3 runs to 17 residues. The V end lost 0 bases, the J end lost 7 bases, and 19 bases lay between the germline ends. The study's findings and limits: Reportedly, nearly half of unique spike TCRs recognized epitopes outside B.1.351/B.1.1.7 mutations.

The source material was peripheral blood, sampled on day 0 of AZD1222 vaccination. The source is an adult in good health. The chain carries TRBV12-5 and TRBJ2-1, with a weak D call TRBD2 (6 bases). The CDR3 here is CASGLVERGWDSNEQFF. The CDR3 DNA reads TGTGCTAGTGGTTTGGTAGAACGAGGATGGGACTCAAATGAGCAGTTCTTC.